This T cell receptor (beta chain) is from a study of cytomegalovirus exposure and HLA in healthy donors (dated by TCRdb to 2017 to 2019). A note on the overall study: An earlier analysis of approximately 640 of the donors reported roughly 300 Gb of sequence data and 117 million unique TCR beta sequences from some 180 million T cells. In addition to the first cohort of 650 to 750 subjects, a separate validation cohort of 120 different subjects was used. All discovery cohort repertoires had been generated using a single sequencing platform. Approximately 300 gigabases of sequencing data and some 85 million unique TCR sequences were included in an early release covering under 650 HLA-typed donors. HLA typing covered class I and class II loci at four-digit resolution. Among some 410 genotyped donors of the cohort, an average of 235,054 unique TCR beta nucleotide sequences were sequenced per donor, 15% to 20% of them non-productive. In a later analysis, previously published TCR beta repertoires from 550 to 750 donors were re-analyzed and high-resolution HLA genotyping was added so that TCR occurrence patterns could be studied. To predict cytomegalovirus infection status, the study combined high-throughput TCR immunosequencing, statistical association of individual TCRs with disease status, and machine learning. A handful of DR-DQ haplotypes were treated as single units for association and clustering because of strong linkage in the cohort. An earlier analysis of 587 of the donors used high-throughput TCR beta sequencing to judge whether each TCR beta V gene segment behaved as functional or pseudogenic. Rather than using new phenotypic data, the later analysis identified candidate immune exposures from TCR beta sequences and from how often those sequences occurred across donors. In a later genetic analysis, genome-wide SNP genotypes for about three fifths of the roughly 670 donors were used, and that subset was treated as a discovery cohort. Of the 350 to 450 genotyped donors, 75% to 85% were placed in the genetic ancestry cluster associated with self-reported Caucasian donors. The number of typed donors differed by locus: roughly 620-630 for A, B, C, DRB1 and DQB1; approximately 530 for DQA1; approximately 600 for DPA1; and roughly 450 for DPB1. The study used immunosequencing to profile the T cell repertoires of under 700 subjects and linked those repertoires to cytomegalovirus serostatus. The study aimed to test whether cataloging public T cell receptors could reveal signatures of past pathogen exposure. Donor age, sex, ethnicity and CMV serostatus were compiled together with the repertoire data. What the research found in general, with its limitations: Correlated functional status among segregating V segments might reflect linkage disequilibrium, but an unknown experimental factor could not be ruled out. Sequencing depth was assumed to be roughly uniform across donors in the presence/absence analyses, though that assumption may not hold. Because some donors lacked HLA typing at each locus, the association tests relied only on the typed subset. A cluster of highly shared sequence variants was judged likely to represent a technical artifact of the sequencing pipeline. Immune exposure information for the cohort was limited to CMV serostatus. Some IMGT-functional V segments, including TRBV6-2 and TRBV6-3, could not be distinguished by the 87-base-pair reads and were therefore excluded. A later analysis found that most CMV-associated TCR beta chains appeared HLA-restricted, with HLA associations seemingly driven largely by CMV exposure. When HLA alleles, especially DR and DQ, strongly co-occurred, attributing TCR associations to individual alleles was difficult. The classifier was reported to diagnose cytomegalovirus status with high specificity and sensitivity in both the original cohort and the validation cohort. A later analysis reported that several top co-occurrence clusters appeared linked to parvovirus B19, influenza, CMV and Epstein-Barr virus. In a later analysis, HLA-associated TCR beta chains were found to be more clonally expanded and to have lower generation probabilities than equally common non-associated chains. In a later genetic analysis, a missense DCLRE1C variant was associated with V-gene and J-gene trimming of TCR beta chains, and the association was replicated in an independent cohort. According to a later genetic analysis, donors in an Asian-associated ancestry cluster had fewer N-insertions in productive TCRs than the approximately 610-donor mean. According to the authors, the approach could potentially be generalized to other disease states and immunological phenotypes. In this cohort, only TCR beta chains were sequenced, and detectable features were limited by the absence of alpha or paired-chain data. A further reported finding was that TCR beta sequences accurately predicted the HLA-A and HLA-B alleles for most subjects in the first cohort. Specific HLA alleles were associated with roughly 16,000 TCR beta sequences at a false discovery rate of 0.05 in a later analysis. In vitro tests confirmed that a few of the cytomegalovirus-associated TCR beta chains recognize cytomegalovirus antigens. About 15 rarely observed V segments, including chromosome 9 orphons, were excluded from the earlier analysis of a few hundred of the donors because counts were too low. Broadly in line with IMGT annotations, most TCR beta V segments showed up in productive rearrangements about 90% or about 30% of the time in an earlier analysis of approximately 640 of the donors. In a later analysis, TCR association rates were found to vary across HLA loci, with the most associated TCRs seen for DRB1 alleles and the fewest for HLA-C alleles. In the study, 150 to 200 TCR beta chains were listed as associated with cytomegalovirus. Most TCR sequences were observed very rarely across donors, whereas some public TCRs were present in many individuals.

Library preparation used the immunoSEQ multiplex PCR assay. For the multiplex PCR, a mixture combining 60 forward primers for TCR Vbeta segments and 13 reverse primers for TCR Jbeta segments was used. A multiplex PCR assay on genomic DNA amplified the CDR3 region of rearranged TCR beta genes. Amplified TCR beta libraries were sequenced as 87-base-pair reads on the Illumina HiSeq System. In the original analysis: A later analysis tallied 75 million to 85 million unique TCR beta chains across the 610 or so repertoires, and around 9.9 million of those chains were shared by two or more donors. Raw reads were error-corrected and collapsed into unique sequences by a nearest-neighbor algorithm in which closely related sequences were merged to remove PCR and sequencing errors. Alignment of CDR3 sequences to IMGT reference sequences was used to assign V, D and J gene segments. For a sequence to be retained, at least a six-nucleotide match to both a V gene segment and a J gene segment was required. Rearrangements were classified as productive when the CDR3 lacked stop codons and remained in frame with V and J, and all other rearrangements were classified as non-productive. Following IMGT convention, CDR3 was defined as the stretch from the second conserved V-encoded cysteine to the conserved J-encoded phenylalanine. In an earlier analysis of approximately 500 of the donors, sequences lacking an unambiguous match to a single V gene segment were excluded. In an earlier analysis of 587 of the donors, V segments were called functional above 56.7% productive rearrangements and were called segregating when the between-donor standard deviation exceeded 5%. A statistical classification framework was developed to diagnose cytomegalovirus status using the catalog of TCR beta chain sequences. V and J gene assignment, in a later analysis, came from comparing TCR nucleotide sequences with IMGT/GENE-DB human TR gene sequences. A later analysis assigned CDR3 sequences and most-parsimonious VDJ recombination scenarios with the TCRdist pipeline. In a later analysis, every TCR beta chain was defined by the combination of its CDR3 amino acid sequence and its V-gene family, and reads without a unique V-gene family were dropped. In a later analysis, some 600 highly shared, low-generation-probability nucleotide sequences were removed to address suspected cross-contamination and a sequencing artifact. For each public chain, a later analysis derived a clonal expansion index from normalized ranks of inferred template counts within each repertoire. In a later analysis, generation probabilities were computed with a VDJ recombination model fitted to out-of-frame rearrangements, and the resulting probabilities were checked against IGoR. In a later analysis, TCR-TCR, TCR-HLA and TCR-CMV co-occurrence was scored with hypergeometric tests, and a repertoire-size bias correction was applied to TCR pairs. A later analysis estimated false discovery rates by permuting HLA or CMV assignments 20 times. In a later analysis, co-occurring TCRs were grouped using DBSCAN, with TCRdist sequence similarity added in when clustering inside HLA-allele-positive subsets. Co-occurrence clustering excluded repertoires with fewer than 30,000 or more than 120,000 public chains, plus five with anomalous nucleotide sharing. Held by TCRdb, this immuneACCESS table contains in-frame sequences only and omits some clones. Under half of the omission traces to an unresolved V gene where checked; the cause of the rest is unknown. That table gives V, J and clone size, and the DNA gave D and trimming. The sample table contains about 130,000 clones; only one count was recorded for roughly 10% of them. The ten top clones hold 4.6% of the sample.

The CDR3 goes from the cysteine to the phenylalanine over 12 residues. CDR3 DNA is the only sequence kept; it has 36 bases, read in frame from the first base. According to the germline V gene (reference sequence), CDR1 reads MNHNY and CDR2 reads SVGAGI. The junction shows trimming of 3 bases on V and 5 bases on J, and the gene matches do not reach 1 base of it. Comment on this clone: Its antigen remains undetermined. Base qualities are missing; no much larger clone stands one base away.

The cohort comprised fewer than 750 healthy bone marrow donors. At the time of sampling, every cohort member was nominally healthy, though immune exposures that went unrecorded were likely present. The donor tested CMV seropositive, placing the donor among the 290 or so seropositive members of the cohort. A peripheral blood sample was collected from each donor, and TCR beta sequencing was performed on peripheral blood mononuclear cells. Genomic DNA was extracted from the blood cell samples with the Qiagen DNeasy Blood Extraction Kit. This TCR was sampled from a woman between 18 and 30 years old in good health and CMV-seropositive. The rearrangement combines TRBV6-6 with TRBJ2-7; TRBD1 agrees with 7 junctional bases. The sequenced sample was PBMCs. The nucleotide sequence reads as follows: TGTGCCAGCAGTTATCAGGGGGACGAGCAGTACTTC. It translates as CASSYQGDEQYF.